This TCR beta chain comes out of a study of blood T cell repertoires in COVID-19. Whole-study context: COVID-19 samples, acute and convalescent, were from the United States, Italy and Spain.

Per the original data handling: Amplification of reference gene primers was used by the study to estimate nucleated cell counts. Sequencing used immunoSEQ multiplex PCR; TCRdb keeps in-frame clones, though not all of them. V and J calls and clone size are copied from that table; D and trimming were computed from the DNA. The sample includes tens of thousands of clones, over 80% of them seen just once. The V and J ends lost 3 bases and 3 bases respectively, with 18 bases between them. The germline V gene has CDR1 SGHVS and CDR2 FQNEAQ. The CDR3 extends over 18 amino acids. The rearrangement uses TRBV7-8 and TRBJ2-6; maybe TRBD1 (8 bases). Sequencing was performed on peripheral blood. The clonotype was recovered from a man aged 50-60 years with active COVID-19. CDR3 protein: CASSFTGQGGLGANVLTF. The CDR3 nucleotides read TGTGCCAGCAGCTTCACTGGACAGGGAGGGCTTGGGGCCAACGTCCTGACTTTC.